The present entry profiles one TCR beta chain with its context. TCRdb's copy holds only in-frame clones and misses some; the assay was immunoSEQ multiplex PCR. The sample shows fewer than 60,000 clones, about 90% of them seen only once. The sample is drawn from a study of T cell changes during pregnancy in multiple sclerosis. V dropped 0 bases and J dropped 7; count of bases not matched to a gene: 14. The CDR3 runs to 18 residues. Germline values: CDR1 SGHRS, CDR2 YFSETQ. The material sequenced was CD4+ T cells from peripheral blood mononuclear cells, taken after pregnancy. The rearrangement links TRBV5-1 to TRBJ2-1, with 9 nucleotides matching TRBD2. The TCR originated in a female donor with multiple sclerosis, enrolled in a pregnancy study. The CDR3 sequence is CASSLAGIAGDRVNEQFF. The CDR3 region has the DNA TGCGCCAGCAGCTTGGCCGGGATAGCGGGAGACAGGGTGAATGAGCAGTTCTTC. Variable domain in full (rest from reference TRBV5-1 and TRBJ2-1): KAGVTQTPRYLIKTRGQQVTLSCSPISGHRSVSWYQQTPGQGLQFLFEYFSETQRNKGNFPGRFSGRQFSNSRSEMNVSTLELGDSALYLCASSLAGIAGDRVNEQFFGPGTRLTVL.